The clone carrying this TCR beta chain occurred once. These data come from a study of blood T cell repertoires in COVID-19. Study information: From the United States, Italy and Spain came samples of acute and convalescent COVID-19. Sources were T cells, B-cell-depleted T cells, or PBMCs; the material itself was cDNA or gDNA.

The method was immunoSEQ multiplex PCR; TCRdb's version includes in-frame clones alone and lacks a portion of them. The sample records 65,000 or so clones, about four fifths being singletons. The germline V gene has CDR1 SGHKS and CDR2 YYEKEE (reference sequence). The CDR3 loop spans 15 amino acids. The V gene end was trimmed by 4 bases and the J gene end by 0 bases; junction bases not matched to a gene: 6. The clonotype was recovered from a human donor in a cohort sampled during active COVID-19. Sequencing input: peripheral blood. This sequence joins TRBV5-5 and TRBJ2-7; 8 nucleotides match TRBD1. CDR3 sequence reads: CASSRKGQVSYEQYF. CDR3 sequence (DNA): TGTGCCAGCAGCCGGAAGGGACAGGTCTCCTACGAGCAGTACTTC.